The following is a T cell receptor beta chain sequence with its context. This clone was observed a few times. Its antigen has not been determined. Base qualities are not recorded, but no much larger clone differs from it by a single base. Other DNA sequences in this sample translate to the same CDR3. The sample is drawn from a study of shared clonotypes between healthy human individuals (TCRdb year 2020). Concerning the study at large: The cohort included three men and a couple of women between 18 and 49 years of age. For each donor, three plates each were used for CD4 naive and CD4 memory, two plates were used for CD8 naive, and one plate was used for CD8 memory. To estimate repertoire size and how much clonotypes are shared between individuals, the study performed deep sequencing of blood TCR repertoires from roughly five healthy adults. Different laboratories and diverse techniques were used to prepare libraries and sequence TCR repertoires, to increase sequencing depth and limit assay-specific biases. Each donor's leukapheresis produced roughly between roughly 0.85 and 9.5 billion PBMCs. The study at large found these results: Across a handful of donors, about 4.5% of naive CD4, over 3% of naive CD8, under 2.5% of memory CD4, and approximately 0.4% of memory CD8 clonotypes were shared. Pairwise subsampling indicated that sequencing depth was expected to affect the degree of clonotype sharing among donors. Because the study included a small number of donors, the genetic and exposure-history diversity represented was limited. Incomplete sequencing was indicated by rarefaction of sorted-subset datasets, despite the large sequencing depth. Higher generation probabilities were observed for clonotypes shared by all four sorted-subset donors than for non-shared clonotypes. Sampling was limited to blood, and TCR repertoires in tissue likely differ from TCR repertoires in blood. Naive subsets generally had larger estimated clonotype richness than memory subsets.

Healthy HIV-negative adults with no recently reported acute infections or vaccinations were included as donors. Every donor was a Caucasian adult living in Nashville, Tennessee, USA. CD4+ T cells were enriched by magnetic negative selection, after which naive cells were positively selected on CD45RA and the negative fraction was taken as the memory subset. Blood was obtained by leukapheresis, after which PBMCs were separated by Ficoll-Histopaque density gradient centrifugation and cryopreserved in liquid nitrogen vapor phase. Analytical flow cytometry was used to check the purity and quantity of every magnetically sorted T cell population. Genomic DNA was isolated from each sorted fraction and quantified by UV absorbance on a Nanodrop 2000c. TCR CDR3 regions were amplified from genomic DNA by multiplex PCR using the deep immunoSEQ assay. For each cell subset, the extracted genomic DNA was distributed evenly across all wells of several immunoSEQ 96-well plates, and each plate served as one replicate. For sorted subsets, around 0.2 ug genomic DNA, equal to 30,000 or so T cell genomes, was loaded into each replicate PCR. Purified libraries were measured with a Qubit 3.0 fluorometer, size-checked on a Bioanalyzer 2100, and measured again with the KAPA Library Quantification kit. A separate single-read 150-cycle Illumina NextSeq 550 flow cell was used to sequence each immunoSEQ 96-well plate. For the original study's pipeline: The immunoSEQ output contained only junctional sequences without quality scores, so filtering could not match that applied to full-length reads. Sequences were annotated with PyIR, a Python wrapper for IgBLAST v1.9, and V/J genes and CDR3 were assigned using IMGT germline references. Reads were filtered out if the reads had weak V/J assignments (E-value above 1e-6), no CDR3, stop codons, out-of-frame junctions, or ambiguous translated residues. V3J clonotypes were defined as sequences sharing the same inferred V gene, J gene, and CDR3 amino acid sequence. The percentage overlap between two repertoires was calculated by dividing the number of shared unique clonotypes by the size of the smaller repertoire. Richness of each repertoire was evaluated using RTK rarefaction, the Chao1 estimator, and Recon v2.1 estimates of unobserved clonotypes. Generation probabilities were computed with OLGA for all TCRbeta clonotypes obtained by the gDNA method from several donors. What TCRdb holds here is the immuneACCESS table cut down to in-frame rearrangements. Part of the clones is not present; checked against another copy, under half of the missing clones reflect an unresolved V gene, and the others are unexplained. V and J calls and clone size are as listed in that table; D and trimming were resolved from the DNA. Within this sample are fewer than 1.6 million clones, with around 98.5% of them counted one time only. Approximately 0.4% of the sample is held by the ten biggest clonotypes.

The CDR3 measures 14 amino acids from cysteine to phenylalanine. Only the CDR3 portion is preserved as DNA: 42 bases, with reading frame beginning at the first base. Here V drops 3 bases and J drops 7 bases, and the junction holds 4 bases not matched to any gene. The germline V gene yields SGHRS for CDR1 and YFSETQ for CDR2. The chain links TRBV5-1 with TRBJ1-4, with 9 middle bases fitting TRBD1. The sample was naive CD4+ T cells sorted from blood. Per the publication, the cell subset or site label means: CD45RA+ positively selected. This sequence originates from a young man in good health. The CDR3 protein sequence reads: CASSSGTGSEKLFF. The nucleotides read TGCGCCAGCAGCTCCGGGACAGGGAGTGAAAAACTGTTTTTT.